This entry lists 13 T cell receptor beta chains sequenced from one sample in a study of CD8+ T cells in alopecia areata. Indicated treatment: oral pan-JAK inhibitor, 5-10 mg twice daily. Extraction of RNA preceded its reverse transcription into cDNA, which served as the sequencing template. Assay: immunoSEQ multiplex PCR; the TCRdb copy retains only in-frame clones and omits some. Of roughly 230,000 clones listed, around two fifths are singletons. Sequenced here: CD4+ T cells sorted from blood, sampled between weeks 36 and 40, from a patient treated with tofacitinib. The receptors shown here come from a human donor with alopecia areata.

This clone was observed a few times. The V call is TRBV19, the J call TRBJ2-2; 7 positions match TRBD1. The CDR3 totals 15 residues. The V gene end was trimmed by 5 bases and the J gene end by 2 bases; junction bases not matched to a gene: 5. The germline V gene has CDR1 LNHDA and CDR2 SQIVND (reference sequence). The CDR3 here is CASSLGQLNTGELFF. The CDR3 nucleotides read TGTGCCAGTAGTTTGGGACAGCTAAACACCGGGGAGCTGTTTTTT. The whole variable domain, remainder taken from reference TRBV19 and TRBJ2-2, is DGGITQSPKYLFRKEGQNVTLSCEQNLNHDAMYWYRQDPGQGLRLIYYSQIVNDFQKGDIAEGYSVSREKKESFPLTVTSAQKNPTAFYLCASSLGQLNTGELFFGEGSRLTVL.

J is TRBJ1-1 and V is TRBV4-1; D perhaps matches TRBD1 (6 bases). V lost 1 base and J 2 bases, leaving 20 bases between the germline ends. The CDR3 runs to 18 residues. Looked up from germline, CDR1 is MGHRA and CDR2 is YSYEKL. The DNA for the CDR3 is TGCGCCAGCAGCCAAGCAGTGGGGGCAGCGGACCCAAACACTGAAGCTTTCTTT. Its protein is CASSQAVGAADPNTEAFF.

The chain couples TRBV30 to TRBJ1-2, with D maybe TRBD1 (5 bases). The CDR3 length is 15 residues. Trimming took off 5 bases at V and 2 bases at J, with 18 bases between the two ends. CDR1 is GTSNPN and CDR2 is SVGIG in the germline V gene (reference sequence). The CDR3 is CAWFRPLTENYGYTF. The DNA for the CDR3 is TGTGCCTGGTTCCGCCCCTTGACAGAAAACTATGGCTACACCTTC.

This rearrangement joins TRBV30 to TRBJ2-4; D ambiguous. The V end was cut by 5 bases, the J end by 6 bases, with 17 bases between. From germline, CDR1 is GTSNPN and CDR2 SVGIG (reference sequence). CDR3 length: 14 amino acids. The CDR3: CAWGNSVPRNIQYF. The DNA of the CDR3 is TGTGCCTGGGGTAACAGTGTCCCGAGAAACATTCAGTACTTC.

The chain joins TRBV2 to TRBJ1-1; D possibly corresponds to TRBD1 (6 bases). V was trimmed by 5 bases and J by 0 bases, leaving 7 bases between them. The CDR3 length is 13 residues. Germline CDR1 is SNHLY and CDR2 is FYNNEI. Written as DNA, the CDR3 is TGTGCCAGCAGTCGACAGGTGAACACTGAAGCTTTCTTT. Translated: CASSRQVNTEAFF. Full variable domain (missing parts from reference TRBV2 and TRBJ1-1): EPEVTQTPSHQVTQMGQEVILRCVPISNHLYFYWYRQILGQKVEFLVSFYNNEISEKSEIFDDQFSVERPDGSNFTLKIRSTKLEDSAMYFCASSRQVNTEAFFGQGTRLTVV.

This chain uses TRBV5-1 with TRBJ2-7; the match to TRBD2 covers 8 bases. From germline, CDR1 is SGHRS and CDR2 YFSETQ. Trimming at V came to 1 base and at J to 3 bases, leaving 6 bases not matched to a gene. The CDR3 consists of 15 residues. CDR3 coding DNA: TGCGCCAGCAGCTTGAATAGCGGGAATTTCTACGAGCAGTACTTC. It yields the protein CASSLNSGNFYEQYF.

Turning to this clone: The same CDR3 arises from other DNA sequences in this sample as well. The CDR3 bases are TGTGCCAGCAGTTACCCAAGGGGGAGCTATGGCTACACCTTC. The encoded protein is CASSYPRGSYGYTF. The rearrangement joins TRBV28 to TRBJ1-2, with a weak D call TRBD1 (6 bases). V was trimmed by 4 bases and J by 4 bases, leaving 13 bases between them. The CDR3 has 14 amino acids. The V gene's germline CDR1 is MDHEN and CDR2 SYDVKM.

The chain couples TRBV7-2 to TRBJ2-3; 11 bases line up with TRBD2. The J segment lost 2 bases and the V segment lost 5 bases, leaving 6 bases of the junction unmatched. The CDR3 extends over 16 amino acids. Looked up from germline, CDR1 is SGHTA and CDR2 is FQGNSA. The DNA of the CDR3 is TGTGCCAGCAGCCGAGGGACTAGCGGAACCACAGATACGCAGTATTTT. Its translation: CASSRGTSGTTDTQYF. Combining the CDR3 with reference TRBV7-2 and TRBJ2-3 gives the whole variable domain GAGVSQSPSNKVTEKGKDVELRCDPISGHTALYWYRQSLGQGLEFLIYFQGNSAPDKSGLPSDRFSAERTGGSVSTLTIQRTQQEDSAVYLCASSRGTSGTTDTQYFGPGTRLTVL.

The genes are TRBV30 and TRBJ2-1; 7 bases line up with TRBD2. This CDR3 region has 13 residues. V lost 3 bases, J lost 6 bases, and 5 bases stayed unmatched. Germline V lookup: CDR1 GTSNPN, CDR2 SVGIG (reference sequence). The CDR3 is CAWSISGGNEQFF. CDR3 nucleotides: TGTGCCTGGAGCATCTCGGGGGGCAATGAGCAGTTCTTC.

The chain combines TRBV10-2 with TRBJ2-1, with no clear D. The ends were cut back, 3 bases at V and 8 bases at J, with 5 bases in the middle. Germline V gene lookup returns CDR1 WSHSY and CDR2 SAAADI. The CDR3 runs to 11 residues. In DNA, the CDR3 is TGCGCCAGCAGTGACTCTTATGAGCAGTTCTTC. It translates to CASSDSYEQFF.

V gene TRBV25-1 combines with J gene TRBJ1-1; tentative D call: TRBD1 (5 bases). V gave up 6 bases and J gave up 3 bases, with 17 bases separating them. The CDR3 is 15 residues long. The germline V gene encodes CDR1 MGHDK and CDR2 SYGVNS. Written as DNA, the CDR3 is TGTGCCAGCAGAGGCGCCCGGGGCTACCACACTGAAGCTTTCTTT. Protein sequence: CASRGARGYHTEAFF.

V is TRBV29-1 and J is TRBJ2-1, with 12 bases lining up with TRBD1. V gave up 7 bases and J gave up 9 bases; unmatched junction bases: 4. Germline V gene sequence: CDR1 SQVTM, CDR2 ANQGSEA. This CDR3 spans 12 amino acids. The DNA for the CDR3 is TGCAGCGGGGGACAGGGGGCGGCTGAGCAGTTCTTC. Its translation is CSGGQGAAEQFF.

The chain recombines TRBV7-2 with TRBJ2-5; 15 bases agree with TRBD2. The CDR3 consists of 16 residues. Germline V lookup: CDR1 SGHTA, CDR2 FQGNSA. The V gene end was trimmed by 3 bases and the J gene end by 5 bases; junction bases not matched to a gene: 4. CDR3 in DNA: TGTGCCAGCAGCTTCGGACTAGCGGGAGGGCGGGAGACCCAGTACTTC. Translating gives CASSFGLAGGRETQYF. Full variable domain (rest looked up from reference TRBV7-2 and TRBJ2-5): GAGVSQSPSNKVTEKGKDVELRCDPISGHTALYWYRQSLGQGLEFLIYFQGNSAPDKSGLPSDRFSAERTGGSVSTLTIQRTQQEDSAVYLCASSFGLAGGRETQYFGPGTRLLVL.